Listed here are 28 T cell receptor beta chains from one sample, sequenced in a study of blood T cells in healthy people across ages (dated by TCRdb to between 2014 and 2016). Library preparation used 5' RACE. The sequencer was an Illumina HiSeq 2500. A second PCR of roughly 7 to 12 cycles was run with a J-beta primer mix and a sample-barcoded 5' primer. The public reads were quality trimmed at Q25 with fastp and then assembled into clones with MiXCR by TCRdb, keeping productive beta chains. Merged by CDR3 protein, the rows form single entries marked with the most common genes and DNA. The sample records roughly 1,700,000 distinct CDR3 sequences, roughly 27% of which are singletons. The ten biggest clones cover over 7% of the sample. The sequencing input was blood. These receptors were taken from a woman between 25 and 40 years old in good health.

The CDR3 loop reads CASSLSTYQAYTF. The CDR3 nucleotides are TGTGCCAGCAGCTTAAGTACCTACCAGGCCTACACCTTC. This chain uses TRBV7-2 with TRBJ1-2; unclear D gene. From germline, CDR1 is SGHTA and CDR2 FQGNSA. There are 13 residues in the CDR3. Trimming stripped 2 bases from V and 10 bases from J, with 14 bases between.

The CDR3 DNA follows: TGCAGTGCTAGAGCCGGACTAGACAATTACAATGAGCAGTACTTC. This sequence encodes CSARAGLDNYNEQYF. The rearrangement joins TRBV20-1 to TRBJ2-4; 7 nucleotides line up with TRBD2. The CDR3 length is 15 residues. V gave up 1 base and J gave up 13 bases; unmatched junction bases: 16. Germline CDR1 is DFQATT and CDR2 is SNEGSKA (reference sequence).

This clonotype has at least ten counts. The rearrangement joins TRBV6-6 to TRBJ2-3, with TRBD1 identical over 7 bases. Looked up from germline, CDR1 is MNHNY and CDR2 is SVGAGI (reference sequence). CDR3 size: 15 residues. J lost 4 bases, V lost 6 bases, and 10 bases had no gene match. The CDR3 loop reads CASRPTGQDPDTQYF. CDR3 nucleotides: TGTGCCAGCAGGCCAACCGGACAGGACCCAGATACGCAGTATTTT.

This clonotype was picked up a small number of times. The chain uses TRBV28 and TRBJ2-5; 9 bases are a match to TRBD2. Per germline, CDR1 MDHEN and CDR2 SYDVKM. Trimming at V came to 9 bases and at J to 1 base, leaving 12 bases not matched to a gene. CDR3 length equals 16 residues. For the CDR3, the DNA is TGTGCCAGTATTCCTTGGGCTAGCGGGATCCAAGAGACCCAGTACTTC. It codes for CASIPWASGIQETQYF.

The chain carries TRBV12-3 or TRBV12-4 and TRBJ2-1; 9 bases line up with TRBD1. Trimming at V came to 6 bases and at J to 4 bases, leaving 16 bases not matched to a gene. The CDR3 is 18 residues long. In DNA, the CDR3 is TGTGCCAGCAGACCCGGGACAGGGAGCGAAAACCCGTACAATGAGCAGTTCTTC. As protein: CASRPGTGSENPYNEQFF.

The table lists this clonotype with a few counts. The V gene is TRBV2, the J gene TRBJ2-3; unclear D gene. This CDR3 is built from 13 residues. Germline V gives CDR1 SNHLY, CDR2 FYNNEI. V lost 8 bases and J 2 bases, leaving 11 bases between the germline ends. The CDR3 protein is CASQSRHTDTQYF. The CDR3 DNA is TGTGCCAGCCAGTCGAGGCACACAGATACGCAGTATTTT.

This clonotype was seen a few times. This chain connects TRBV5-1 to TRBJ1-2; D ambiguous. Germline V gene sequence: CDR1 SGHRS, CDR2 YFSETQ. The V end lost 4 bases, the J end lost 4 bases, and 14 bases lay between the germline ends. The CDR3 runs to 14 residues. In DNA, the CDR3 is TGCGCCAGCAGCCCCGGCGTACAGCCCTATGGCTACACCTTC. This gives the protein CASSPGVQPYGYTF.

Note on this clonotype: This sequence may be a read error, since a much larger clone differs from it by one base. Written as DNA, the CDR3 is TGTGCCAGCACGATCCCACGGGGCCCCCAAGAGACCCAGTACTTC. It specifies CASTIPRGPQETQYF. V usage is TRBV2 and J usage is TRBJ2-5; D is perhaps TRBD1 or TRBD2 (5 bases each). Between the trimmed V and J ends, which lost 7 bases and 1 base, there was a span of 16 bases. Germline CDR1 SNHLY, CDR2 FYNNEI. This CDR3 region has 15 residues.

The sample holds a few counts of this clonotype. V is TRBV6-5 and J is TRBJ1-5; D call uncertain. The germline V gene encodes CDR1 MNHEY and CDR2 SVGAGI. The length of the CDR3 is 14 residues. Between the trimmed V and J ends, which lost 4 bases and 0 bases, there was a span of 7 bases. CDR3 amino acids: CASSFRFSNQPQHF. Here the CDR3 DNA reads TGTGCCAGCAGTTTTCGGTTTAGCAATCAGCCCCAGCATTTT.

This clonotype was seen only a few times. J is TRBJ1-2 and V is TRBV3-1, with D uncertain. The germline V gene has CDR1 LGHDT and CDR2 YNNKEL (reference sequence). The length of the CDR3 is 15 residues. V was shortened by 4 bases and J by 1 base, with 13 bases between the two germline ends. The CDR3 nucleotides read TGTGCCAGCAGCCTCGGTTCGGGCATTAACTATGGCTACACCTTC. Protein: CASSLGSGINYGYTF.

This clonotype was detected once. V and J are TRBV5-1 and TRBJ2-2, with no clear D. Germline V gene sequence: CDR1 SGHRS, CDR2 YFSETQ. The CDR3 is made up of 14 amino acids. V lost 7 bases to trimming and J lost 2 bases, with 12 bases between them. The CDR3 region is CASQRSLNTGELFF. The CDR3 DNA reads TGCGCCAGCCAACGTAGCCTTAACACCGGGGAGCTGTTTTTT.

The chain recombines TRBV20-1 with TRBJ1-2; TRBD1 matches at 10 bases. J lost 5 bases, V lost 3 bases, and 9 bases had no gene match. This CDR3 spans 15 amino acids. Germline CDR1 reads DFQATT; CDR2 reads SNEGSKA (reference sequence). The CDR3 nucleotides read TGCAGTGCTAGGTCAGGGACAGGGGCTTTATATGGCTACACCTTC. This codes for CSARSGTGALYGYTF.

This clonotype appeared many times. The CDR3 protein is CASSEAYNELGWETQYF. CDR3 nucleotide sequence: TGTGCCAGCAGTGAAGCGTATAATGAACTGGGGTGGGAGACCCAGTACTTC. This chain uses TRBV6-1 with TRBJ2-5; D remains ambiguous. The CDR3 spans 17 residues. With 0 bases removed from V and 5 bases from J, the gap between germline ends came to 19 bases. Germline assignment: CDR1 MNHNS and CDR2 SASEGT.

This clonotype occurred many times. The junction differs from germline at one of its ends, possibly a read error. The chain has TRBV7-3 and TRBJ2-3; D ambiguous. CDR1 is SGHTA and CDR2 is FQGTGA in the germline V gene. CDR3 length: 13 amino acids. CDR3 DNA: TGCGCCAGCAGCTTGAACCCCGGAGATACGCAGTATTTT. Its translation: CASSLNPGDTQYF.

This clonotype was counted between two and nine times. The chain employs TRBV10-3 and TRBJ2-3; 8 bases align to TRBD2. With V trimmed by 9 bases and J by 3 bases, 8 bases remained unmatched. The CDR3 has 14 residues. Germline CDR1 ENHRY, CDR2 SYGVKD. CDR3 coding DNA: TGTGCCATACGTAGCGGGGCATTAACAGATACGCAGTATTTT. This translates into CAIRSGALTDTQYF.

This clonotype was counted only a few times. This sequence joins TRBV12-3 or TRBV12-4 and TRBJ1-2; TRBD1 aligns across 7 bases. The trim removed 5 bases at V and 4 bases at J, leaving 7 bases unmatched. The CDR3 runs to 14 residues. In nucleotides, the CDR3 is TGTGCCAGCAGTGCCTGGGACAGTCTCTATGGCTACACCTTC. Translating it yields CASSAWDSLYGYTF.

V is TRBV29-1 and J is TRBJ2-5, with D hard to call. CDR1 and CDR2 from the germline V gene are SQVTM and ANQGSEA. The CDR3 is 14 residues long. The V end lost 0 bases, the J end lost 0 bases, and 8 bases lay between the germline ends. This chain's CDR3 is CSVEDHQYQETQYF. In nucleotides, the CDR3 is TGCAGCGTTGAAGATCACCAGTACCAAGAGACCCAGTACTTC. Supplemented by reference TRBV29-1 and TRBJ2-5, the full variable domain reads SAVISQKPSRDICQRGTSLTIQCQVDSQVTMMFWYRQQPGQSLTLIATANQGSEATYESGFVIDKFPISRPNLTFSTLTVSNMSPEDSSIYLCSVEDHQYQETQYFGPGTRLLVL.

This clonotype was detected only a few times. The genes are TRBV28 and TRBJ2-3; a weak D match, TRBD2 (5 bases). This CDR3 is 14 amino acids long. With 5 bases removed from V and 2 bases from J, the gap between germline ends came to 11 bases. Looked up from germline, CDR1 is MDHEN and CDR2 is SYDVKM. The CDR3 reads CASSPLGVTDTQYF. Here the CDR3 DNA reads TGTGCCAGCAGTCCCTTGGGAGTCACAGATACGCAGTATTTT.

This clonotype was picked up a small number of times. V and J are TRBV14 and TRBJ2-1, with 9 bases aligning to TRBD1. This CDR3 is 16 amino acids long. Trimming removed 0 bases from V and 5 bases from J; junction bases left unmatched: 5. CDR1 and CDR2 (germline): SGHDN, FVKESK. Here the CDR3 reads CASSQDGQGIHNEQFF. The CDR3 region has the DNA TGTGCCAGCAGCCAAGATGGACAGGGGATCCACAATGAGCAGTTCTTC.

This chain joins TRBV7-8 and TRBJ1-2; TRBD1 matches 7 bases. The trim removed 2 bases at V and 2 bases at J, leaving 11 bases unmatched. Germline V lookup: CDR1 SGHVS, CDR2 FQNEAQ. The CDR3 totals 17 residues. The DNA for the CDR3 is TGTGCCAGCAGCTTAAATTTGGGCTGGGACAGCAACTATGGCTACACCTTC. It yields the protein CASSLNLGWDSNYGYTF.

Concerning this clonotype itself: A clone one base away is much larger, so this may be a read error. V usage is TRBV5-6 and J usage is TRBJ2-5, with a weak D call TRBD2 (6 bases). With 3 bases removed from V and 11 bases from J, the gap between germline ends came to 20 bases. Germline V gene data show CDR1 as SGHDT and CDR2 as YYEEEE. The CDR3 is 14 residues long. CDR3 sequence: CASSSQAGGDEQYF. In nucleotides, the CDR3 is TGTGCCAGCAGCTCCCAGGCAGGAGGGGATGAGCAGTACTTC.

This clonotype was seen many times. The chain uses TRBV28 and TRBJ2-5; TRBD1 is a possible D gene (5 bases). Germline-derived CDR1 and CDR2 are MDHEN and SYDVKM. The CDR3 contains 14 residues. The V end lost 5 bases, the J end lost 2 bases, and 12 bases lay between the germline ends. CDR3 DNA sequence: TGTGCCAGCAGTCGCGCGACAGTTCAAGAGACCCAGTACTTC. Encoded protein: CASSRATVQETQYF.

This clonotype came up a few times. The chain recombines TRBV10-3 with TRBJ2-3, with D possibly TRBD1 on 6 matching bases. CDR3 length equals 13 residues. Trimming removed 4 bases from V and 4 bases from J, with 9 bases in between. CDR1 is ENHRY, CDR2 SYGVKD, per germline. The DNA for the CDR3 is TGTGCCATCAGTGTGGGGGCCTCAGATACGCAGTATTTT. Its protein product is CAISVGASDTQYF.

The chain has TRBV30 and TRBJ1-2; D remains unclear. The CDR3 has 11 residues. Trimming stripped 0 bases from V and 8 bases from J, with 7 bases between. From germline, CDR1 is GTSNPN and CDR2 SVGIG (reference sequence). The CDR3 here is CAWSVGRGYTF. Written as DNA, the CDR3 is TGTGCCTGGAGTGTGGGGAGAGGCTACACCTTC. Together with reference TRBV30 and TRBJ1-2, the CDR3 gives the full variable domain: SQTIHQWPATLVQPVGSPLSLECTVEGTSNPNLYWYRQAAGRGLQLLFYSVGIGQISSEVPQNLSASRPQDRQFILSSKKLLLSDSGFYLCAWSVGRGYTFGSGTRLTVV.

This sequence joins TRBV20-1 and TRBJ2-5, with a possible D match to TRBD1 (7 bases). V lost 5 bases and J lost 6, with 16 bases in between. Germline assignment: CDR1 DFQATT and CDR2 SNEGSKA (reference sequence). This CDR3 has 13 residues. In DNA, the CDR3 is TGCAGTGCTGCGGGACAGCTCAGGAAGACCCAGTACTTC. Translation gives CSAAGQLRKTQYF.

This clonotype was recorded a few times. The chain carries TRBV25-1 and TRBJ2-5, with a weak D call TRBD2 (5 bases). The end of the DNA fits TRBJ2-7 better, so the J call may be wrong. Germline V gene data show CDR1 as MGHDK and CDR2 as SYGVNS. This CDR3 region has 15 residues. CDR3 residues: CASSEYPRGRYEQYF. CDR3 DNA: TGTGCCAGCAGTGAATACCCGCGAGGGAGATACGAGCAGTACTTC.

The genes are TRBV21-1 and TRBJ2-1; the tabulated D call, TRBD1, remains unverified against the DNA. TRBV21-1 is a recognized pseudogene. The CDR3 is 13 residues long. The CDR3 sequence: CAGQGRYYNEQFF. The DNA for the CDR3 is TGTGCCGGACAGGGGAGATATTACAATGAGCAGTTCTTC.

This clonotype was seen only a few times. V usage is TRBV6-2 or TRBV6-3 and J usage is TRBJ1-2; D ambiguous. The CDR3 spans 12 residues. The germline V gene has CDR1 MNHEY and CDR2 SVGEGT. V shed 7 bases and J shed 6 bases, with 12 bases lying between them. CDR3 region: CASTRERDGYTF. CDR3 bases: TGTGCCAGCACCCGAGAAAGGGATGGCTACACCTTC.